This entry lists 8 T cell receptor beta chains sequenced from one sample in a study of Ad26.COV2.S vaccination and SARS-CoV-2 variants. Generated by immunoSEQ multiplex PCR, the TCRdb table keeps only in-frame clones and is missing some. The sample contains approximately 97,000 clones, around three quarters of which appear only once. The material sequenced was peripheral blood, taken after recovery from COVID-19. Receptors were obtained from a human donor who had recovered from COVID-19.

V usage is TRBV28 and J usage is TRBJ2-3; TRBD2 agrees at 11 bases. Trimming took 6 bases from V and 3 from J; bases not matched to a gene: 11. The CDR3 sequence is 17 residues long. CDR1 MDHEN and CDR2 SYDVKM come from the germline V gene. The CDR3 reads CASRCTLTSGGTDTQYF. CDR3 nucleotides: TGTGCCAGCAGGTGCACCCTCACTAGCGGGGGAACAGATACGCAGTATTTT.

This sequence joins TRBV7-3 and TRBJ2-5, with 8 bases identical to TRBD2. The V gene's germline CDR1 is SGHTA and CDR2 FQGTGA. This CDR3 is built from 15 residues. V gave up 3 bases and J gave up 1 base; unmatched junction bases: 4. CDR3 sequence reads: CASSLDGGGQETQYF. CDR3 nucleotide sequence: TGTGCCAGCAGCTTGGACGGGGGGGGCCAAGAGACCCAGTACTTC.

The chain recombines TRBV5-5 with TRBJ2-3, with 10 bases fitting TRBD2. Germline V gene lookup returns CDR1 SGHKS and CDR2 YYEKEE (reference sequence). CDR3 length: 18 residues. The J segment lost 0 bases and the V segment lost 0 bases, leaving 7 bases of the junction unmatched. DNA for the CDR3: TGTGCCAGCAGCTTGGGGTTAGCGGGGGGAACTAGCACAGATACGCAGTATTTT. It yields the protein CASSLGLAGGTSTDTQYF.

CDR3 residues: CASSSGGFSGNTIYF. CDR3 sequence (DNA): TGTGCCAGCAGCTCAGGGGGTTTCTCTGGAAACACCATATATTTT. The chain has TRBV14 and TRBJ1-3; 7 nucleotides align to TRBD1. V shed 5 bases, J shed 0 bases, and the junction held 4 bases outside the gene matches. Germline-derived CDR1 and CDR2 are SGHDN and FVKESK. This CDR3 is built from 15 residues.

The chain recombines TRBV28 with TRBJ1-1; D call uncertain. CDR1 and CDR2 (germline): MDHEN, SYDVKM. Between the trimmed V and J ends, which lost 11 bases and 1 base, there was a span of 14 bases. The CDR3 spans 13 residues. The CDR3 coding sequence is TGTGCCGTCACGTTGTTGACGAACACTGAAGCTTTCTTT. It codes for CAVTLLTNTEAFF.

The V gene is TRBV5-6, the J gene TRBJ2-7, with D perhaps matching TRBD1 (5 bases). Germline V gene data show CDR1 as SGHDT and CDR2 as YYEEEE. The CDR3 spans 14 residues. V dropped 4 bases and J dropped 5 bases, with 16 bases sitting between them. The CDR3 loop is CASSITGTWDEQYF. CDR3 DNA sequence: TGTGCCAGCAGCATTACAGGAACCTGGGACGAGCAGTACTTC.

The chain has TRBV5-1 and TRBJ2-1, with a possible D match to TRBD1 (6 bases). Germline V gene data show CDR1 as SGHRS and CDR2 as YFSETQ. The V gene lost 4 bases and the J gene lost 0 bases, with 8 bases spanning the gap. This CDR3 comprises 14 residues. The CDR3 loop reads CASSMTGSYNEQFF. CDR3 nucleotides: TGCGCCAGCAGCATGACAGGCTCCTACAATGAGCAGTTCTTC.

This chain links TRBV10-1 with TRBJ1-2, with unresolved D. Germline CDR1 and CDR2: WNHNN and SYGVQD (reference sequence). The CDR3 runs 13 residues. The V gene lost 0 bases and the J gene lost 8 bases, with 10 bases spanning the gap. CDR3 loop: CASSESGSLGYTF. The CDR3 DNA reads TGCGCCAGCAGTGAGTCCGGCAGTCTCGGCTACACCTTC.